This TCR beta chain was obtained from a study of shared clonotypes between healthy human individuals. As for the study in general: Aged between 18 and 49, the donors were a couple of women and three men.

Notes on this clone: Its antigen remains unidentified.

This CDR3 region has 13 residues. Trimming took 5 bases from V and 9 from J; bases not matched to a gene: 5. Germline V gene data show CDR1 as SSHAT and CDR2 as FNYEAQ (reference sequence). Some clones are missing from TCRdb's copy, which holds only in-frame ones; the method was immunoSEQ multiplex PCR. Among roughly 2.2 million clones listed, approximately 93% were seen once. CD4+ cells underwent separation, giving CD45RA+ naive and CD45RA-negative memory subsets. Study observations and caveats: The study found lower generation probabilities in non-shared clonotypes than in those shared by all four donors.

The material sequenced was naive CD4+ T cells from PBMCs. Subset here: CD45RA+ positively selected. The TCR sequence derives from a man aged 18-30 years in good health. Some clones in this sample may be carry-over from other donors' samples. This rearrangement joins TRBV7-7 to TRBJ2-1; TRBD2 aligns across 9 bases. The CDR3 here is CASSPSGRTEQFF. The DNA for the CDR3 is TGTGCCAGCAGCCCCAGCGGGAGGACTGAGCAGTTCTTC.